This entry lists 20 T cell receptor beta chains sequenced from one sample in a study of T cell responses to AZD1222 COVID-19 vaccine. TCRdb's copy holds only in-frame clones and misses some; the assay was immunoSEQ multiplex PCR. Here the sample spans approximately 52,000 clones, around 90% being singletons. The starting material was peripheral blood, obtained 28 days after the second AZD1222 dose. These receptors were obtained from an adult who received the AZD1222 COVID-19 vaccine.

J is TRBJ2-2 and V is TRBV3-1 (or the pseudogene TRBV3-2), with D hard to call. This CDR3 is 16 amino acids long. V dropped 1 base and J dropped 0 bases, with 9 bases sitting between them. The germline V gene encodes CDR1 LGHDT and CDR2 YNNKEL (reference sequence). This CDR3 is CASSQGAGTNTGELFF. The CDR3 nucleotides read TGTGCCAGCAGCCAAGGGGCAGGAACGAACACCGGGGAGCTGTTTTTT.

This chain joins TRBV10-1 and TRBJ2-1; 10 bases agree with TRBD2. V was pared by 3 bases and J by 4 bases, with 6 bases of the junction left unmatched. Germline CDR1 reads WNHNN; CDR2 reads SYGVQD (reference sequence). This CDR3 is built from 16 residues. The CDR3 sequence is CASSEGSGRIYNEQFF. In DNA form, the CDR3 reads TGCGCCAGCAGTGAAGGTAGCGGGAGGATTTACAATGAGCAGTTCTTC.

The J gene is TRBJ2-1, the V gene TRBV5-4; TRBD2 matches at 7 bases. V gave up 5 bases and J gave up 4 bases; unmatched junction bases: 12. The CDR3 has 16 residues. Looked up from germline, CDR1 is SGHNT and CDR2 is YYREEE (reference sequence). In DNA form, the CDR3 reads TGTGCCAGCAGACCCCCTGGACTAGATTCATACAATGAGCAGTTCTTC. It encodes CASRPPGLDSYNEQFF.

This sequence joins TRBV18 and TRBJ1-4, with 8 bases aligning to TRBD1. The V segment lost 2 bases and the J segment 0 bases; nucleotides outside the gene matches: 14. Germline lookup yields CDR1 KGHSH and CDR2 LQKENI. CDR3 length equals 20 residues. The chain's CDR3 is CASSPMTLDRVSPTNEKLFF. The CDR3 DNA reads TGTGCCAGCTCACCAATGACGTTGGACAGGGTCTCTCCAACTAATGAAAAACTGTTTTTT.

V usage is TRBV6-5 and J usage is TRBJ2-7; 10 bases align to TRBD2. Trimming took 4 bases from V and 6 from J; bases not matched to a gene: 9. Germline V gene lookup returns CDR1 MNHEY and CDR2 SVGAGI. The CDR3 sequence is 15 residues long. CDR3 sequence (DNA): TGTGCCAGCAGTTTTGGGGCTAGCGGGAGAAGCGAGCAGTACTTC. Protein sequence: CASSFGASGRSEQYF.

Only a few counts were recorded for this clone. The chain carries TRBV28 and TRBJ2-5, with 9 bases aligning to TRBD1. This CDR3 is built from 18 residues. J was trimmed by 4 bases and V by 3 bases; bases with no gene match: 15. Germline V gene data show CDR1 as MDHEN and CDR2 as SYDVKM. Written as DNA, the CDR3 is TGTGCCAGCAGTTTCCCCGCAAGACGGACAGGGGCTGTAGAGACCCAGTACTTC. Protein product: CASSFPARRTGAVETQYF.

V gene TRBV11-2 combines with J gene TRBJ2-1; 9 nucleotides line up with TRBD1. The CDR3 length is 16 residues. V trimming: 1 base; J trimming: 8 bases; junction bases outside the gene matches: 9. CDR1 and CDR2 from the germline V gene are SGHAT and FQNNGV. In DNA, the CDR3 is TGTGCCAGCAGCTTAGGGGTTGACAGGGGGTGGGATGAGCAGTTCTTC. Protein: CASSLGVDRGWDEQFF.

The chain uses TRBV3-1 (or the pseudogene TRBV3-2) and TRBJ2-2; 10 bases match TRBD2. V lost 6 bases and J lost 0; bases outside the gene matches: 7. There are 17 residues in the CDR3. From germline, CDR1 is LGHDT and CDR2 YNNKEL (reference sequence). CDR3 sequence reads: CASSRPSGRANTGELFF. The CDR3 region has the DNA TGTGCCAGCAGTCGACCTAGCGGGAGAGCGAACACCGGGGAGCTGTTTTTT.

This clone was found once. This rearrangement joins TRBV18 to TRBJ2-3; D gene uncertain. The V gene lost 0 bases and the J gene lost 8 bases, with 12 bases spanning the gap. Germline V gene sequence: CDR1 KGHSH, CDR2 LQKENI. The CDR3 consists of 14 residues. The CDR3 DNA reads as TGTGCCAGCTCACCACCCCAGTTATGGGGTACGCAGTATTTT. Translation: CASSPPQLWGTQYF.

The gene calls are TRBV19 and TRBJ2-1; 11 bases match TRBD2. From germline, CDR1 is LNHDA and CDR2 SQIVND (reference sequence). This CDR3 has 16 residues. Unmatched junction bases numbered 7, after V lost 5 bases and J lost 4 bases. Here the CDR3 reads CASSPRGTSGYNEQFF. The CDR3, as DNA: TGTGCCAGTAGTCCCAGGGGGACTAGCGGATACAATGAGCAGTTCTTC.

The chain links TRBV3-1 (or the pseudogene TRBV3-2) to TRBJ2-3; D is ambiguous. V lost 0 bases, J lost 3 bases, and 7 bases lay in between. The germline CDR1 and CDR2 sequences are LGHDT and YNNKEL (reference sequence). The CDR3 covers 14 residues. The CDR3 reads CASSQDAVTDTQYF. The CDR3 DNA is TGTGCCAGCAGCCAAGATGCTGTTACAGATACGCAGTATTTT.

The V gene is TRBV19, the J gene TRBJ2-7, with D perhaps matching TRBD2 (6 bases). Germline CDR1 LNHDA, CDR2 SQIVND (reference sequence). V was shortened by 7 bases and J by 3 bases, with 16 bases between the two germline ends. This CDR3 contains 14 residues. In DNA, the CDR3 is TGTGCCAGTATCCACTTCCTGACTAGCTACGAGCAGTACTTC. Amino acid sequence: CASIHFLTSYEQYF.

This sequence joins TRBV5-1 and TRBJ2-5, with D perhaps assigned TRBD1 or TRBD2 (5 bases each). Per germline, CDR1 SGHRS and CDR2 YFSETQ. The CDR3 extends over 14 amino acids. Deletions cut 0 bases from V and 4 bases from J, with 10 bases between. The CDR3 bases are TGCGCCAGCAGCTTGGACCCGGGACGAGAGACCCAGTACTTC. Amino acid sequence: CASSLDPGRETQYF.

This clone showed up just once. The chain joins TRBV6-2 or TRBV6-3 to TRBJ2-2; weak D call: TRBD2 (5 bases). The CDR3 sequence is 15 residues long. The V end was cut by 0 bases, the J end by 6 bases, with 11 bases between. The germline V gene encodes CDR1 MNHEY and CDR2 SVGEGT. The CDR3 spells CASSYSQSGSGELFF. DNA of the CDR3: TGTGCCAGCAGTTACTCGCAGTCGGGGTCCGGGGAGCTGTTTTTT.

The J gene is TRBJ1-1, the V gene TRBV6-5; 7 nucleotides match TRBD1. With 4 bases clipped from V and 4 bases from J, the junction kept 6 bases outside the gene matches. Germline V gene sequence: CDR1 MNHEY, CDR2 SVGAGI. This CDR3 spans 14 amino acids. The chain's CDR3 is CASSSLTGATEAFF. CDR3 coding DNA: TGTGCCAGCAGTTCTCTTACAGGGGCCACTGAAGCTTTCTTT.

V and J are TRBV5-6 and TRBJ2-7; TRBD1 might be the D (6 bases). Germline V gives CDR1 SGHDT, CDR2 YYEEEE. The V end was cut by 3 bases, the J end by 5 bases, with 15 bases between. The CDR3 covers 14 residues. CDR3 sequence reads: CASSSILQGHEQYF. CDR3 nucleotides: TGTGCCAGCAGCTCTATCTTACAGGGCCACGAGCAGTACTTC.

The CDR3 DNA follows: TGTGCCTGGAGCCTAGGGGGGGGCGATACGCAGTATTTT. Protein: CAWSLGGGDTQYF. This sequence joins TRBV30 and TRBJ2-3; a weak D match, TRBD2 (7 bases). With 3 bases removed from V and 6 bases from J, the gap between germline ends came to 13 bases. The CDR3 is made up of 13 amino acids. CDR1 and CDR2 from the germline V gene are GTSNPN and SVGIG (reference sequence).

The chain combines TRBV5-1 with TRBJ2-5; the D is unclear. Trimming removed 4 bases from V and 5 bases from J, with 9 bases in between. The germline V gene has CDR1 SGHRS and CDR2 YFSETQ. The CDR3 has 12 residues. Here the CDR3 reads CASSLPSETQYF. CDR3 in DNA: TGCGCCAGCAGCCTCCCTTCGGAGACCCAGTACTTC.

The CDR3 nucleotides are TGTGCCAGCAGCTTTAGGGGCAACTATGGCTACACCTTC. Its protein is CASSFRGNYGYTF. J is TRBJ1-2 and V is TRBV5-4; maybe TRBD1 (5 bases). Trimming shortened V by 2 bases and J by 2 bases, and 7 bases separated the two germline ends. The CDR3 has 13 residues. Germline assignment: CDR1 SGHNT and CDR2 YYREEE (reference sequence).

This clone has just one count. V is TRBV9 and J is TRBJ2-7; 9 bases fit TRBD1. Unmatched junction bases numbered 13, after V lost 7 bases and J lost 5 bases. The CDR3 loop spans 15 amino acids. Looked up from germline, CDR1 is SGDLS and CDR2 is YYNGEE. Written as DNA, the CDR3 is TGTGCCAGCTCTCCAGCGGGACAGGGCTTCAACGAGCAGTACTTC. It yields the protein CASSPAGQGFNEQYF. Supplemented by reference TRBV9 and TRBJ2-7, the full variable domain reads DSGVTQTPKHLITATGQRVTLRCSPRSGDLSVYWYQQSLDQGLQFLIQYYNGEERAKGNILERFSAQQFPDLHSELNLSSLELGDSALYFCASSPAGQGFNEQYFGPGTRLTVT.